These T cell receptor beta chains were read from a single sample in a study of cytomegalovirus exposure and HLA in healthy donors. The assay was immunoSEQ multiplex PCR, and TCRdb's table has in-frame clones only and misses some. The sample holds some 150,000 clones, around 83% seen once. The sequenced sample was PBMCs. These receptors were taken from a woman in her 50s in good health and CMV-seropositive. Both conserved end residues are part of each CDR3. A D gene is named only where the DNA matches it firmly. Size values are once, few and many counts, or a class for expanded clones, and some rows have none.

v_gene: TRBV11-3
j_gene: TRBJ2-5
d_gene: NA
abundance: NA
CDR3nt: TGTGCCAGCAGCTTGGGGCCGCAGGGCGCCGAGACCCAGTACTTC
CDR3aa: CASSLGPQGAETQYF

v_gene: TRBV4-1
j_gene: TRBJ2-2
d_gene: NA
abundance: NA
CDR3nt: TGCGCCAGCAGCCCCCACGCGCGCAGTGGAGGCACCGGGGAGCTGTTTTTT
CDR3aa: CASSPHARSGGTGELFF

v_gene: TRBV7-2
j_gene: TRBJ2-7
d_gene: TRBD2
abundance: NA
CDR3nt: TGTGCCAGCAGCTTAGCTAGCGGGGGCCCGTACGAGCAGTACTTC
CDR3aa: CASSLASGGPYEQYF

v_gene: TRBV18
j_gene: TRBJ2-1
d_gene: NA
abundance: NA
CDR3nt: TGTGCCAGCTCACAAAGGGAGCTCGGTGAGCAGTTCTTC
CDR3aa: CASSQRELGEQFF

v_gene: TRBV4-3
j_gene: TRBJ2-4
d_gene: TRBD2
abundance: NA
CDR3nt: TGCGCCAGCAGCCAAGAGGGCGGGGGAGCCAAAAACATTCAGTACTTC
CDR3aa: CASSQEGGGAKNIQYF

v_gene: TRBV6-1
j_gene: TRBJ2-2
d_gene: NA
abundance: few
CDR3nt: TGTGCCAGCAGCGACTTCGTTCGCACCGGGGAGCTGTTTTTT
CDR3aa: CASSDFVRTGELFF

v_gene: TRBV28
j_gene: TRBJ2-2
d_gene: NA
abundance: NA
CDR3nt: TGTGCCTCGGAGGGTATGCCGCGGGACACCGGGGAGCTGTTTTTT
CDR3aa: CASEGMPRDTGELFF

v_gene: TRBV6-5
j_gene: TRBJ2-7
d_gene: TRBD1
abundance: once
CDR3nt: TGTGCCAGCAGGCGAGGACAGGGAGCCTACGAGCAGTACTTC
CDR3aa: CASRRGQGAYEQYF

v_gene: TRBV10-3
j_gene: TRBJ1-5
d_gene: TRBD1
abundance: once
CDR3nt: TGTGCCATCAGTGAGTGGCTAGGACAGGGCGGTCAGCCCCAGCATTTT
CDR3aa: CAISEWLGQGGQPQHF

v_gene: TRBV14
j_gene: TRBJ2-3
d_gene: NA
abundance: once
CDR3nt: TGTGCCAGCAGCCAAGATTGGCCAGGGGGGACAGATACGCAGTATTTT
CDR3aa: CASSQDWPGGTDTQYF

v_gene: TRBV9
j_gene: TRBJ1-4
d_gene: NA
abundance: NA
CDR3nt: TGTGCCAGCGGGGAGAATGAAAAACTGTTTTTT
CDR3aa: CASGENEKLFF

v_gene: TRBV7-8
j_gene: TRBJ1-6
d_gene: TRBD1
abundance: once
CDR3nt: TGTGCCAGCAGCTCGACAGGGAATTCACCCCTCCACTTT
CDR3aa: CASSSTGNSPLHF

v_gene: TRBV29-1
j_gene: TRBJ2-3
d_gene: NA
abundance: NA
CDR3nt: TGCAGCGTTGAGCGCTCTGATACGCAGTATTTT
CDR3aa: CSVERSDTQYF

v_gene: TRBV6-5
j_gene: TRBJ2-7
d_gene: TRBD2
abundance: few
CDR3nt: TGTGCCATCGACCCTGGGAGCGGGGGCTCCTACGAGCAGTACTTC
CDR3aa: CAIDPGSGGSYEQYF